This TCR beta chain was profiled in a study of blood T cell repertoires in COVID-19. V was trimmed by 2 bases and J by 8 bases, leaving 13 bases between them. Germline CDR1 is LNHNV and CDR2 is YYDKDF (reference sequence). The CDR3 runs to 14 residues. This clone was counted once. TCRdb's copy holds only in-frame clones and misses some; the assay was immunoSEQ multiplex PCR. The sample has fewer than 150,000 clones, around four fifths seen once. The V gene is TRBV15, the J gene TRBJ2-1; maybe TRBD1 (6 bases). This receptor was identified in a man aged 30-40 years who had recovered from COVID-19. The sample consisted of PBMCs or T cells enriched from blood (not recorded which). The CDR3 here is CATSRMQGGDEQFF. In nucleotides, the CDR3 is TGTGCCACCAGCAGAATGCAAGGGGGAGATGAGCAGTTCTTC.